This TCR beta chain was identified during a study of cytomegalovirus exposure and HLA in healthy donors. General study results and limits: Among TCR beta chains, those listed as cytomegalovirus-associated numbered 164. Rare sequences made up most TCRs, while some public TCRs were found in many donors.

The CDR3 extends over 13 amino acids. V gave up 7 bases and J gave up 3 bases; unmatched junction bases: 5. Germline V lookup: CDR1 SQVTM, CDR2 ANQGSEA. Produced via immunoSEQ multiplex PCR; TCRdb's table is partial and in-frame only. Among around 400,000 clones listed, 86% were seen once. Worth noting for this clone: The antigen is undetermined.

Donors were drawn from the approximately 110-subject validation cohort, separate from the approximately 700-subject first cohort. The clonotype was recovered from a woman under 30 in good health and CMV-seronegative. This chain links TRBV29-1 with TRBJ1-1, with TRBD1 matching over 10 bases. The sequenced sample was PBMCs. The CDR3 is CSALGQGDTEAFF. Here the CDR3 DNA reads TGCAGCGCCCTCGGACAGGGGGACACTGAAGCTTTCTTT.